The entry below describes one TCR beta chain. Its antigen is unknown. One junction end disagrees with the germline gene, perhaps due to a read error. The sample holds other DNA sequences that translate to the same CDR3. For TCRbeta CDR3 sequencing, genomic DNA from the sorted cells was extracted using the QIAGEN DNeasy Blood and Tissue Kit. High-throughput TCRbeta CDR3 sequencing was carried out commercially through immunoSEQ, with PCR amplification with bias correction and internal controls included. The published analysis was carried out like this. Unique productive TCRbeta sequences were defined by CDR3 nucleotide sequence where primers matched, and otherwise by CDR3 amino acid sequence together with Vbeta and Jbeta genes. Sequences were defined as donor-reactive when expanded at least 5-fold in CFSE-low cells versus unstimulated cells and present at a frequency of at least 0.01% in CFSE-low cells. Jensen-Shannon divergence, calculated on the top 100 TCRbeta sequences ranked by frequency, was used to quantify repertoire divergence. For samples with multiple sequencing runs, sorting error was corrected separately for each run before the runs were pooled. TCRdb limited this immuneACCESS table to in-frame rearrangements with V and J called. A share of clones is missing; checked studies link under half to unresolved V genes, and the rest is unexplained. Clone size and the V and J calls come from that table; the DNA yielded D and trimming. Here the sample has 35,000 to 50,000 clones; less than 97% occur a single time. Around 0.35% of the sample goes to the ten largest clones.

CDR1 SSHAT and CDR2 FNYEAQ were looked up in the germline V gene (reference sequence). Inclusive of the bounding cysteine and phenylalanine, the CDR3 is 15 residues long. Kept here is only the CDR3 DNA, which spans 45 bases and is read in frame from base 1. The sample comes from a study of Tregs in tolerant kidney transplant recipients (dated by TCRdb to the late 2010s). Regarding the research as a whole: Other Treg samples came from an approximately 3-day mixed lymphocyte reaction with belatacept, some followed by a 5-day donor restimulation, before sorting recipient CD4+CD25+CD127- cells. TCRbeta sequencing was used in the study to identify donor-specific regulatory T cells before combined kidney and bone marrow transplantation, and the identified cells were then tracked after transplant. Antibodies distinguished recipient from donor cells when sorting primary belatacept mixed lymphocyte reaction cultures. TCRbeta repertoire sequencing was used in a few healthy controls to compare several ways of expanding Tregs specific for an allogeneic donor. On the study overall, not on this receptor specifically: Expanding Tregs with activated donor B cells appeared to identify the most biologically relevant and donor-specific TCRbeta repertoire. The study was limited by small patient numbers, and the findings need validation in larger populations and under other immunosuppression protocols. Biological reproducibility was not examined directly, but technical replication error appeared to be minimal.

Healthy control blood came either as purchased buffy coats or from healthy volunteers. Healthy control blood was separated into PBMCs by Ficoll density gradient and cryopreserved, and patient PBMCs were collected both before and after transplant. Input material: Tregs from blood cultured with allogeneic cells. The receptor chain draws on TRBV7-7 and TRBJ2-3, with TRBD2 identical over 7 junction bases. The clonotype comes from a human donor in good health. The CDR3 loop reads CASSFIGEGTDTQYF. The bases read TGTGCCAGCAGCTTCATCGGGGAGGGCACAGATACGCAGTACTTT. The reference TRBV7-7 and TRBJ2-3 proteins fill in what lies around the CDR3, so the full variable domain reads GAGVSQSPRYKVTKRGQDVTLRCDPISSHATLYWYQQALGQGPEFLTYFNYEAQPDKSGLPSDRFSAERPEGSISTLTIQRTEQRDSAMYRCASSFIGEGTDTQYFGPGTRLTVL.